The following is a T cell receptor (beta chain) sequence with its context. The antigen is unknown. The gene names here belong to mouse. The CDR3 end falls 1 residue outside the read, so it is completed with the germline J gene. The data originate from a study of tissue T cells after allogeneic stem cell transplantation. Time point described: mouse harvest day 7 after allogeneic transplant. The graft held 10^6 splenic CD5+ T cells and 10^7 T-cell-depleted bone marrow cells. Study findings and constraints: The study did not identify alloreactive or antigen-specific tissue TCRs, and some clones might be persisting host cells. In patients and mice, blood and spleen missed much of tissue repertoire. Shared clones across patients were few; motif clustering revealed tissue-specific shared signatures.

TCRdb keeps only in-frame clones here, not all; method: immunoSEQ multiplex PCR. The data show 7,500 to 9,500 clones, around 45% seen once. Germline assignment: CDR1 LGHNA and CDR2 YNLKQL (reference sequence). The CDR3 sequence is 14 residues long. V lost 0 bases to trimming and J lost 2 bases, with 6 bases between them. Sequenced material: gut tissue. The receptor's source is a female BALB/c mouse given C57BL/6 T cells with graft-versus-host disease after an allogeneic hematopoietic cell transplant. The chain uses TRBV5 and TRBJ2-5; D gene ambiguous. The CDR3 protein is CASSQEGRQDTQYF. CDR3 bases read: TGTGCCAGCAGCCAAGAAGGGCGCCAAGACACCCAGTAC.